This TCR beta chain was captured by sequencing in a study of cytomegalovirus exposure and HLA in healthy donors. Study at large: An earlier analysis identified 117 million unique TCR beta sequences in about 180 million T cells. Study results and limitations: Association with HLA alleles at 0.05 false discovery rate was found for 16,951 TCR beta sequences in a later analysis. In a later analysis, most CMV-associated TCR beta chains appeared HLA-restricted.

The germline CDR1 and CDR2 sequences are LNHNV and YYDKDF (reference sequence). Trimming took 5 bases from V and 2 from J, leaving 19 bases between them. The CDR3 has 16 residues. With 60 Vbeta and 13 Jbeta primers, the PCR was carried out. Under the authors' procedure: A follow-up analysis tallied 60 million to 85 million unique TCR beta chains, roughly 11 million shared. The assay was immunoSEQ multiplex PCR, and TCRdb's table has in-frame clones only and misses some. V, J and clone size were drawn from that table, and D and trimming were deduced from the DNA. The repertoire holds 140,000 to 150,000 clones, with 80% to 90% as singletons. A word on this clone: The antigen is undetermined.

The specimen was PBMCs. This TCR derives from a boy between 2 and 10 years old in good health and CMV-seronegative. V and J are TRBV15 and TRBJ2-7; TRBD2 is a possible D gene (5 bases). CDR3 bases: TGTGCCACCAGCGGGGAGCCGTTTTCCCTGACCTACGAGCAGTACTTC. It translates to CATSGEPFSLTYEQYF.